The 32 T cell receptor beta chains below were found in one sample sequenced in a study of shared clonotypes between healthy human individuals. The repertoire was sequenced with immunoSEQ multiplex PCR; TCRdb's copy has only in-frame clones and lacks some. The sample carries about 2.4 million clones, over 85% recorded once. Material for sequencing was naive CD4+ T cells from PBMCs. Subset denoted: CD45RA+ positively selected. These receptors were obtained from a man aged 18 to 35 in good health. Some clones in this sample may be carry-over from other donors' samples.

In DNA, the CDR3 is TGTGCCAGCAGCTTAGTTCCACAGAACACTGAAGCTTTCTTT. Protein: CASSLVPQNTEAFF. This rearrangement joins TRBV7-2 to TRBJ1-1; D is undetermined. The CDR3 loop spans 14 amino acids. Trimming stripped 1 base from V and 1 base from J, with 7 bases between. CDR1 is SGHTA and CDR2 is FQGNSA in the germline V gene.

The chain combines TRBV28 with TRBJ1-5, with unresolved D. V was cut by 10 bases and J by 4 bases, with 11 bases left in between. CDR3 length: 12 amino acids. Germline values: CDR1 MDHEN, CDR2 SYDVKM. The CDR3 region is CATGRRNQPQHF. The CDR3 DNA is TGTGCCACCGGACGGAGGAATCAGCCCCAGCATTTT.

This clone was counted a single time. This chain joins TRBV5-8 and TRBJ2-5; D perhaps matches TRBD1 (6 bases). The germline V and J ends were trimmed by 4 bases and 1 base, with 11 bases remaining between them. CDR3 size: 14 residues. Germline CDR1 SGHTS, CDR2 YDEGEE. The CDR3 is CASSPTGLQETQYF. The CDR3 bases are TGTGCCAGCAGCCCTACAGGGCTCCAAGAGACCCAGTACTTC.

The chain employs TRBV18 and TRBJ2-7; TRBD2 matches at 9 bases. The CDR3 spans 16 residues. After removal of 6 bases from V and 7 bases from J, the junction contained 16 bases not matched to a gene. CDR1 KGHSH and CDR2 LQKENI come from the germline V gene. The DNA for the CDR3 is TGTGCCAGCTCTCCCAGGCTTCTAGCGGGATTGTGGGAGCAGTACTTC. The encoded protein is CASSPRLLAGLWEQYF.

This chain links TRBV6-5 with TRBJ1-1; D might be TRBD1 (5 bases). Germline CDR1 and CDR2: MNHEY and SVGAGI. The V end was cut by 0 bases, the J end by 3 bases, with 11 bases between. The CDR3 runs 15 residues. The chain's CDR3 is CASSYSWGSYTEAFF. CDR3 DNA: TGTGCCAGCAGTTACTCGTGGGGGTCCTACACTGAAGCTTTCTTT.

This chain joins TRBV5-1 and TRBJ2-4, with TRBD1 matching over 7 bases. Germline trimming cut 0 bases from V and 7 bases from J; bases unmatched to any gene: 4. CDR1 SGHRS and CDR2 YFSETQ come from the germline V gene. This CDR3 has 14 amino acids. The chain's CDR3 is CASSLGQGWNIQYF. CDR3 DNA sequence: TGCGCCAGCAGCTTGGGACAGGGATGGAACATTCAGTACTTC.

The chain uses TRBV5-1 and TRBJ2-3; 8 bases match TRBD1. Per the germline V gene, CDR1 is SGHRS and CDR2 is YFSETQ. V lost 0 bases and J lost 4; bases outside the gene matches: 10. This CDR3 has 17 residues. The CDR3 DNA reads as TGCGCCAGCAGCTTGGCCGGAGGTGCAGGGGGCTCAGATACGCAGTATTTT. This codes for CASSLAGGAGGSDTQYF.

V and J are TRBV5-1 and TRBJ2-7, with D uncertain. In germline, CDR1 is SGHRS, CDR2 YFSETQ. The V end was cut by 2 bases, the J end by 0 bases, with 9 bases between. This CDR3 has 14 amino acids. The CDR3: CASSLSSNSYEQYF. DNA for the CDR3: TGCGCCAGCAGCTTATCCAGTAACTCCTACGAGCAGTACTTC.

This rearrangement joins TRBV5-1 to TRBJ1-2; D may be TRBD1 (6 bases). Germline V gene data show CDR1 as SGHRS and CDR2 as YFSETQ. The CDR3 sequence is 16 residues long. V shed 2 bases and J shed 7 bases, with 21 bases lying between them. CDR3 sequence: CASSFDRMGLGGGYTF. Here the CDR3 DNA reads TGCGCCAGCAGCTTCGACAGGATGGGCCTCGGGGGTGGCTACACCTTC.

This chain joins TRBV19 and TRBJ1-1; no clear D gene. Germline V gene sequence: CDR1 LNHDA, CDR2 SQIVND (reference sequence). V was trimmed by 6 bases and J by 4 bases, leaving 18 bases between them. The CDR3 is 15 residues long. Here the CDR3 DNA reads TGTGCCAGTAGACATCAGTACTTGGGATTCACTGAAGCTTTCTTT. Protein sequence: CASRHQYLGFTEAFF. The full variable domain, in which reference TRBV19 and TRBJ1-1 provide the parts outside the CDR3, is DGGITQSPKYLFRKEGQNVTLSCEQNLNHDAMYWYRQDPGQGLRLIYYSQIVNDFQKGDIAEGYSVSREKKESFPLTVTSAQKNPTAFYLCASRHQYLGFTEAFFGQGTRLTVV.

V and J are TRBV30 and TRBJ1-3, with unresolved D. The CDR3 is 13 amino acids. Germline V gene sequence: CDR1 GTSNPN, CDR2 SVGIG (reference sequence). Trimming removed 1 base at V and 4 bases at J, with 8 bases between. The CDR3, as DNA: TGTGCCTGGAGTGCCGCCGGAGGAAACACCATATATTTT. This encodes CAWSAAGGNTIYF. The variable domain in full, completed from reference TRBV30 and TRBJ1-3, reads SQTIHQWPATLVQPVGSPLSLECTVEGTSNPNLYWYRQAAGRGLQLLFYSVGIGQISSEVPQNLSASRPQDRQFILSSKKLLLSDSGFYLCAWSAAGGNTIYFGEGSWLTVV.

This chain joins TRBV5-1 and TRBJ2-2; 9 bases align to TRBD2. V shed 8 bases and J 4 bases; nucleotides not matched to a gene: 9. The CDR3 consists of 15 residues. CDR1 and CDR2 (germline): SGHRS, YFSETQ. CDR3 DNA sequence: TGCGCCAGTCGACCTTTAGCGGGGGCCACCGGGGAGCTGTTTTTT. Its protein product is CASRPLAGATGELFF.

The chain uses TRBV7-2 and TRBJ2-7; weak D call: TRBD2 (6 bases). Germline CDR1 reads SGHTA; CDR2 reads FQGNSA. The CDR3 spans 16 residues. With 1 base removed from V and 1 base from J, the gap between germline ends came to 14 bases. The CDR3 loop is CASSLVAASGSYEQYF. CDR3 in DNA: TGTGCCAGCAGCTTAGTAGCGGCTAGTGGTTCCTACGAGCAGTACTTC.

V usage is TRBV21-1 and J usage is TRBJ1-1; the D call TRBD1 from the table was never checked on the DNA. TRBV21-1 is tagged as a pseudogene. The CDR3 sequence is 18 residues long. CDR3 DNA sequence: TGTGCCAGCAGCAAAGGAAGGGGAGAAGGGGGTCTGAACACTGAAGCTTTCTTT. This sequence encodes CASSKGRGEGGLNTEAFF.

The rearrangement joins TRBV7-2 to TRBJ1-5, with a possible D match to TRBD1 (5 bases). CDR3 length: 17 residues. Germline values: CDR1 SGHTA, CDR2 FQGNSA. With 1 base removed from V and 1 base from J, the gap between germline ends came to 14 bases. The CDR3 spells CASSLEGGRGSNQPQHF. In nucleotides, the CDR3 is TGTGCCAGCAGCTTAGAAGGTGGGAGGGGCAGCAATCAGCCCCAGCATTTT.

This clone has a single count. This CDR3 is also generated by other DNA sequences in the sample. The genes are TRBV6-5 and TRBJ2-3; D not certain. This CDR3 is built from 14 residues. Germline V gene sequence: CDR1 MNHEY, CDR2 SVGAGI. Trimming cost V 0 bases and J 2 bases, with 6 bases left between them. CDR3 sequence (DNA): TGTGCCAGCAGTTACTCAGCGTCCACAGATACGCAGTATTTT. It translates to CASSYSASTDTQYF.

In the case of this clone: Other DNA sequences from this sample encode an identical CDR3 as well. J is TRBJ2-5 and V is TRBV20-1; D is unclear. CDR3 size: 11 residues. Trimming took off 6 bases at V and 2 bases at J, with 7 bases between the two ends. Germline V gene sequence: CDR1 DFQATT, CDR2 SNEGSKA (reference sequence). The CDR3 coding sequence is TGCAGTGCGACCGGGCAAGAGACCCAGTACTTC. Amino acids: CSATGQETQYF.

The gene calls are TRBV28 and TRBJ1-1; possible D gene TRBD1, 5 bases. V gave up 5 bases and J gave up 6 bases, with 10 bases separating them. The CDR3 runs 12 residues. Germline loops: CDR1 MDHEN, CDR2 SYDVKM. CDR3 loop: CASSAGTSEAFF. Written as DNA, the CDR3 is TGTGCCAGCAGTGCCGGGACGTCTGAAGCTTTCTTT.

The chain couples TRBV6-5 to TRBJ1-5; D might be TRBD1 (6 bases). CDR1 is MNHEY and CDR2 is SVGAGI in the germline V gene. Trimming removed 4 bases at V and 11 bases at J, with 15 bases between. The CDR3 contains 13 residues. The CDR3 region has the DNA TGTGCCAGCAGTTCCCGAGGGGGTGTGTCCCAGCATTTT. Translating gives CASSSRGGVSQHF.

The chain joins TRBV5-1 to TRBJ2-1; D possibly uses TRBD1 or TRBD2 (5 bases each). The CDR3 is made up of 16 amino acids. CDR1 is SGHRS, CDR2 YFSETQ, per germline. Trimming cost V 5 bases and J 4 bases, with 19 bases left between them. The CDR3 DNA reads TGCGCCAGCAGTGTCACTCTGGGGGTGGCATACAATGAGCAGTTCTTC. Its translation is CASSVTLGVAYNEQFF.

The J gene is TRBJ2-7, the V gene TRBV7-9; D gene uncertain. The CDR3 length is 17 residues. The germline CDR1 and CDR2 sequences are SEHNR and FQNEAQ (reference sequence). Deletions cut 1 base from V and 8 bases from J, with 24 bases between. CDR3 sequence (DNA): TGTGCCAGCAGCTTAGTAGGCCGGGCCGTGGGGTTTGGGAAGCAGTACTTC. This sequence encodes CASSLVGRAVGFGKQYF.

This chain uses TRBV9 with TRBJ2-1; 7 bases map to TRBD2. Germline V gene data show CDR1 as SGDLS and CDR2 as YYNGEE. CDR3 length equals 16 residues. Trimming took 3 bases from V and 2 from J; bases not matched to a gene: 8. This CDR3 is CASSAGLDKPYNEQFF. The CDR3 DNA is TGTGCCAGCAGCGCCGGACTAGACAAACCCTACAATGAGCAGTTCTTC.

This sequence joins TRBV2 and TRBJ2-2; D is undetermined. V lost 1 base and J 6 bases, leaving 15 bases between the germline ends. Germline V lookup: CDR1 SNHLY, CDR2 FYNNEI. This CDR3 comprises 16 residues. DNA of the CDR3: TGTGCCAGCAGTGAAGTTTCAAATGGGCGGCCCGGGGAGCTGTTTTTT. Translating gives CASSEVSNGRPGELFF.

The chain recombines TRBV5-4 with TRBJ2-2; TRBD2 might be the D (5 bases). CDR3 size: 16 residues. CDR1 is SGHNT, CDR2 YYREEE, per germline (reference sequence). V was trimmed by 0 bases and J by 6 bases, leaving 15 bases between them. CDR3 bases: TGTGCCAGCAGCTTGGATTTGAGGGTTCCCTCCGGGGAGCTGTTTTTT. It codes for CASSLDLRVPSGELFF.

As for this clone: The same CDR3 arises from other DNA sequences in this sample as well. The genes are TRBV5-1 and TRBJ1-1; a weak D match, TRBD1 (5 bases). The V and J ends lost 0 bases and 4 bases respectively, with 10 bases between them. The CDR3 contains 14 residues. Germline values: CDR1 SGHRS, CDR2 YFSETQ. As DNA, the CDR3 is TGCGCCAGCAGCTTGGTCGGTGGGGGCACTGAAGCTTTCTTT. Translation: CASSLVGGGTEAFF.

CDR3 DNA sequence: TGCGCCAGCAGCATACGGACTAGCTCGCAAGAGACCCAGTACTTC. Protein product: CASSIRTSSQETQYF. V gene TRBV5-1 combines with J gene TRBJ2-5; the match to TRBD2 covers 8 bases. Looked up from germline, CDR1 is SGHRS and CDR2 is YFSETQ. V gave up 4 bases and J gave up 2 bases; unmatched junction bases: 7. CDR3 length: 15 residues.

The V gene is TRBV6-6, the J gene TRBJ2-7; possibly TRBD1 for D (5 bases). The length of the CDR3 is 14 residues. V was shortened by 2 bases and J by 3 bases, with 11 bases between the two germline ends. Germline CDR1 and CDR2: MNHNY and SVGAGI (reference sequence). CDR3 sequence reads: CASSYQGNGYEQYF. The DNA of the CDR3 is TGTGCCAGCAGTTACCAGGGTAATGGCTACGAGCAGTACTTC.

A single count supports this clone. The chain carries TRBV11-2 and TRBJ2-4, with D possibly TRBD1 on 7 matching bases. The CDR3 has 16 amino acids. Germline V CDR1 and CDR2: SGHAT, FQNNGV. Trimming took 5 bases from V and 6 from J, leaving 20 bases between them. CDR3 DNA sequence: TGTGCCAGCAGCCCAGGGGGGAGCAGAATTCCAAACATTCAGTACTTC. It codes for CASSPGGSRIPNIQYF.

Remarks on this clone: Within the sample, other DNA sequences also encode this same CDR3. The chain employs TRBV9 and TRBJ2-1, with a weak D call TRBD2 (6 bases). The germline V and J ends were trimmed by 0 bases and 4 bases, with 11 bases remaining between them. The CDR3 length is 15 residues. Germline CDR1 reads SGDLS; CDR2 reads YYNGEE. The CDR3 coding sequence is TGTGCCAGCAGCGTAGCGGGAGTCGAATACAATGAGCAGTTCTTC. This encodes CASSVAGVEYNEQFF.

The chain couples TRBV28 to TRBJ1-2, with a tentative D call TRBD1 (5 bases). In germline, CDR1 is MDHEN, CDR2 SYDVKM. CDR3 length: 15 residues. The V gene lost 8 bases and the J gene lost 8 bases, with 24 bases spanning the gap. CDR3 DNA: TGTGCCAGCCGCATCGGGACCATGGAAACAGCGGGCTACACCTTC. Protein product: CASRIGTMETAGYTF.

The chain joins TRBV5-1 to TRBJ2-3; D is perhaps TRBD1 (6 bases). Germline V gene sequence: CDR1 SGHRS, CDR2 YFSETQ. The V gene lost 2 bases and the J gene lost 4 bases, with 14 bases spanning the gap. The CDR3 is 15 amino acids. For the CDR3, the DNA is TGCGCCAGCAGCTTCCCAGGGGTCGGCGCAGATACGCAGTATTTT. Amino acid sequence: CASSFPGVGADTQYF.

The rearrangement joins TRBV7-2 to TRBJ2-7, with TRBD2 matching 12 bases. Germline loops: CDR1 SGHTA, CDR2 FQGNSA. The CDR3 is made up of 17 amino acids. V dropped 2 bases and J dropped 5; count of bases not matched to a gene: 10. The CDR3 bases are TGTGCCAGCAGCTTAAGCCCCGTAAGACTAGCGGGAGACGAGCAGTACTTC. Translating it yields CASSLSPVRLAGDEQYF.